This paragraph covers one TCR beta chain sequence. CD4+ cells yielded CD45RA+ naive and CD45RA-negative memory subsets. This specimen belongs to a study of shared clonotypes between healthy human individuals. Only in-frame clones appear in the TCRdb table, and some are missing; sequencing was by immunoSEQ multiplex PCR. Of 330,000 or so clones in the sample, around two thirds are singletons; the top ten hold 10%. The CDR3 is 17 residues long. Trimming removed 4 bases from V and 4 bases from J; junction bases left unmatched: 13. Germline V gene data show CDR1 as MDHEN and CDR2 as SYDVKM. This rearrangement joins TRBV28 to TRBJ1-1, with TRBD1 matching over 9 bases. The clonotype was recovered from a man aged 25-45 years in good health. The sample consisted of memory CD4+ T cells sorted from blood. Stated subset: CD45RA-negative fraction. The CDR3 protein is CASSSSNRGRLGTEAFF. The CDR3 DNA follows: TGTGCCAGCAGTTCATCTAACAGGGGGCGTTTGGGCACTGAAGCTTTCTTT.